Below are 11 T cell receptor beta chains sequenced from a single sample in a study of blood T cell repertoires in COVID-19. Some clones are missing from TCRdb's copy, which holds only in-frame ones; the method was immunoSEQ multiplex PCR. Among just over 150,000 clones listed, 80% were seen once. Sequenced material: peripheral blood. The receptors derive from a man aged 55 to 70 with acute or convalescent COVID-19.

This rearrangement joins TRBV12-3 or TRBV12-4 to TRBJ1-1, with TRBD1 matching 8 bases. The CDR3 length is 13 residues. Trimming cost V 6 bases and J 4 bases; bases outside gene matches: 4. Here the CDR3 reads CASRLGQGTEAFF. Written as DNA, the CDR3 is TGTGCCAGCAGACTCGGACAGGGCACTGAAGCTTTCTTT.

The sample holds one count of this clone. This chain uses TRBV25-1 with TRBJ2-7, with a possible D match to TRBD2 (6 bases). The CDR3 runs to 12 residues. V lost 6 bases and J 7 bases, leaving 13 bases between the germline ends. Germline V gene lookup returns CDR1 MGHDK and CDR2 SYGVNS. As DNA, the CDR3 is TGTGCCAGCAGGGGAATTGGAGGGGAGCAGTACTTC. Its translation is CASRGIGGEQYF.

This clone was recorded once. This rearrangement joins TRBV7-3 to TRBJ2-1; a possible D gene is TRBD1 (6 bases). V gave up 1 base and J gave up 5 bases, with 12 bases separating them. CDR3 length: 15 residues. Looked up from germline, CDR1 is SGHTA and CDR2 is FQGTGA. The CDR3 region is CASSLRQAANNEQFF. CDR3 sequence (DNA): TGTGCCAGCAGCTTAAGACAGGCGGCGAACAATGAGCAGTTCTTC.

The rearrangement links TRBV7-2 to TRBJ2-3, with TRBD2 matching over 8 bases. This CDR3 has 14 amino acids. Germline loops: CDR1 SGHTA, CDR2 FQGNSA. With V trimmed by 5 bases and J by 4 bases, 5 bases remained unmatched. The CDR3 is CASSAGLVADTQYF. The CDR3 coding sequence is TGTGCCAGCAGCGCGGGACTAGTCGCAGATACGCAGTATTTT.

This clone occurred once. The V gene is TRBV5-1, the J gene TRBJ1-2; D not resolved. Looked up from germline, CDR1 is SGHRS and CDR2 is YFSETQ. The ends were cut back, 2 bases at V and 0 bases at J, with 11 bases in the middle. This CDR3 has 15 amino acids. This CDR3 reads CASSLGTTANYGYTF. CDR3 coding DNA: TGCGCCAGCAGCTTAGGCACCACAGCTAACTATGGCTACACCTTC. Full variable domain (outside the CDR3, taken from reference TRBV5-1 and TRBJ1-2): KAGVTQTPRYLIKTRGQQVTLSCSPISGHRSVSWYQQTPGQGLQFLFEYFSETQRNKGNFPGRFSGRQFSNSRSEMNVSTLELGDSALYLCASSLGTTANYGYTFGSGTRLTVV.

This chain links TRBV11-3 with TRBJ2-1; 9 bases map to TRBD2. The CDR3 spans 15 residues. Unmatched junction bases numbered 3, after V lost 6 bases and J lost 0 bases. Germline CDR1 is SGHNT and CDR2 is YENEEA. In DNA, the CDR3 is TGTGCCAGCAGTTTGACTAGCGGCTCCTACAATGAGCAGTTCTTC. Protein product: CASSLTSGSYNEQFF. Full variable domain (outside the CDR3, taken from reference TRBV11-3 and TRBJ2-1): EAGVVQSPRYKIIEKKQPVAFWCNPISGHNTLYWYLQNLGQGPELLIRYENEEAVDDSQLPKDRFSAERLKGVDSTLKIQPAELGDSAVYLCASSLTSGSYNEQFFGPGTRLTVL.

The rearrangement links TRBV6-2 or TRBV6-3 to TRBJ1-6; D is unresolved. CDR3 size: 15 residues. The V and J ends lost 8 bases and 6 bases respectively, with 17 bases between them. Germline V CDR1 and CDR2: MNHEY, SVGEGT. CDR3 sequence: CASGPWTAINSPLHF. DNA of the CDR3: TGTGCCAGCGGCCCATGGACTGCTATTAATTCACCCCTCCACTTT.

As DNA, the CDR3 is TGTGCCAGCAGCTTAGCCGCGGGACTAGAGAAGGACGAGCAGTACTTC. It is translated as CASSLAAGLEKDEQYF. The genes are TRBV7-6 and TRBJ2-7, with TRBD2 matching over 8 bases. This CDR3 has 16 residues. In germline, CDR1 is SGHVS, CDR2 FNYEAQ. V lost 0 bases and J lost 5; bases outside the gene matches: 9.

In DNA form, the CDR3 reads TGTGCCAGCAGTCAAAACGGCCCTACAGGGGGTTTCTATGGCTACACCTTC. This codes for CASSQNGPTGGFYGYTF. This chain links TRBV2 with TRBJ1-2; 8 bases align to TRBD1. CDR1 is SNHLY and CDR2 is FYNNEI in the germline V gene. The V and J ends lost 5 bases and 4 bases, in that order; junction bases with no gene match: 15. The CDR3 is 17 amino acids. The full variable domain, completed using reference TRBV2 and TRBJ1-2, is EPEVTQTPSHQVTQMGQEVILRCVPISNHLYFYWYRQILGQKVEFLVSFYNNEISEKSEIFDDQFSVERPDGSNFTLKIRSTKLEDSAMYFCASSQNGPTGGFYGYTFGSGTRLTVV.

The chain combines TRBV28 with TRBJ2-3; 8 positions agree with TRBD2. The V segment lost 9 bases and the J segment 6 bases; nucleotides outside the gene matches: 5. The length of the CDR3 is 12 residues. Germline V lookup: CDR1 MDHEN, CDR2 SYDVKM. This chain's CDR3 is CASWTSPDTQYF. The CDR3 DNA sequence: TGTGCCAGTTGGACTAGCCCGGATACGCAGTATTTT.

The gene calls are TRBV10-3 and TRBJ2-2, with D possibly matching TRBD2 (6 bases). V was clipped by 7 bases and J by 0 bases, with 15 bases between them. This CDR3 contains 16 residues. The germline CDR1 and CDR2 sequences are ENHRY and SYGVKD. The CDR3: CAINTPERANTGELFF. In DNA form, the CDR3 reads TGTGCCATCAACACTCCCGAGCGGGCGAACACCGGGGAGCTGTTTTTT.